This T cell receptor beta chain was sequenced during a study of breast tumors, draining lymph nodes, adjacent tissues (dated by TCRdb to 2016 to 2018). In the study overall: In breast cancer patients, the study compared the TCR beta repertoires of tumor, adjacent nontumor tissue and axillary lymph nodes. The study aimed to assess the relationships and possible T-cell exchange between tumor, surrounding tissue and draining lymph node repertoires in human breast cancer.

Lymph node samples were obtained from the axillary draining lymph nodes of breast cancer patients. The listed sequencing device is Illumina HiSeq 2000. TCR beta chain libraries were generated by multiplex PCR amplification. High-throughput sequencing was used to analyze the amplified TCR beta chain products. Through fastp at Q25 and MiXCR, TCRdb rebuilt clones from the public reads, retaining in-frame beta chains. All rows with the same CDR3 protein become a single entry with the most common DNA and genes. Here the sample has fewer than 250,000 distinct CDR3 sequences; roughly 30% occur a single time. Clones ranked in the top ten supply 1.3% to 1.5% of the sample. Of note for this clonotype: Its target antigen remains unknown. No per-base quality is available; no much larger clone lies one base away.

Here V drops 1 base and J drops 0 bases, and the junction holds 8 bases not matched to any gene. The germline V gene specifies MNHNS as CDR1 and SASEGT as CDR2. Measured from the cysteine to the phenylalanine, the CDR3 is 18 residues long. Left in the record is the CDR3 DNA by itself, 54 bases read in frame from the first base. The research as a whole found: The conclusion that tumor T cells originate in lymph nodes was presented as consistent with a hypothesis rather than as directly demonstrated. The data were considered consistent with most tumor T cells being derived from the lymph node and subsequently expanding within tumor tissue. Tumor and nontumor tissue repertoires were significantly more similar in luminal-like than in basal-like breast cancer. T-cell repertoire diversity in tumors was found to be lower than in lymph nodes but higher than in nontumor tissue, and preferential V and J gene usage was observed.

This TCR came from a female donor with breast cancer. Some clones in this sample may be carry-over from other donors' samples. The receptor chain draws on TRBV6-1 and TRBJ2-3; 9 nucleotides in the junction match TRBD1. Sequencing was carried out using axillary lymph node tissue. The nucleotide sequence is TGTGCCAGCAGTGAAGTATTCGGGGGACAGGGTAGCACAGATACGCAGTATTTT. This gives the protein CASSEVFGGQGSTDTQYF.